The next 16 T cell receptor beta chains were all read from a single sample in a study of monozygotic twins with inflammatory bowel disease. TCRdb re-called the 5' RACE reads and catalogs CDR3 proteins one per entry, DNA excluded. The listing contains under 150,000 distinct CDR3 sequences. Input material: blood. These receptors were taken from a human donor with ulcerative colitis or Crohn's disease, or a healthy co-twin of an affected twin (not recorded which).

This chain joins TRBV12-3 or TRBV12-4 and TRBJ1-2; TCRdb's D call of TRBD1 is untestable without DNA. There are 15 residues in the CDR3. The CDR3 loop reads CASSRRIQGNYGYTF.

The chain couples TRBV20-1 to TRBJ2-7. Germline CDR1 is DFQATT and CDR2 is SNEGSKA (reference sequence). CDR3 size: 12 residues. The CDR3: CSASIRSYEQYF.

CDR3 sequence: CASWRPRGYNEQFF. The rearrangement uses TRBV27 and TRBJ2-1; TCRdb gives TRBD1 as the D gene, but with no DNA this cannot be confirmed. Per germline, CDR1 MNHEY and CDR2 SMNVEV (reference sequence). The CDR3 covers 14 residues.

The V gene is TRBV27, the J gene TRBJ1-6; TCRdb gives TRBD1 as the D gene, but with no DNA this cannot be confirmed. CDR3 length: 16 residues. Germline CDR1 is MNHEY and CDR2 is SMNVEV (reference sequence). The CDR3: CASSYRVPGYNSPLHF.

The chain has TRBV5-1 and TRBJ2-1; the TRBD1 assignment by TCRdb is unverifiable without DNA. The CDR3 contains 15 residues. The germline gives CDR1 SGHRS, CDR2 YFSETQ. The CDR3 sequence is CASRPRGDTYNEQFF. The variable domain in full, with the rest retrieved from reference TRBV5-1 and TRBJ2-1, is KAGVTQTPRYLIKTRGQQVTLSCSPISGHRSVSWYQQTPGQGLQFLFEYFSETQRNKGNFPGRFSGRQFSNSRSEMNVSTLELGDSALYLCASRPRGDTYNEQFFGPGTRLTVL.

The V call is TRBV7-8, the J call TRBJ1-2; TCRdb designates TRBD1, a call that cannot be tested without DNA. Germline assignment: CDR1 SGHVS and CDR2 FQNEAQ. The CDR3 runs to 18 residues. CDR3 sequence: CASTRGSGIASLNYGYTF.

CDR3: CASSQPGLGWYEQYF. V gene TRBV3-1 combines with J gene TRBJ2-7; TCRdb names TRBD2, which stays unverified in the absence of DNA. Germline lookup yields CDR1 LGHDT and CDR2 YNNKEL (reference sequence). The CDR3 is 15 residues long.

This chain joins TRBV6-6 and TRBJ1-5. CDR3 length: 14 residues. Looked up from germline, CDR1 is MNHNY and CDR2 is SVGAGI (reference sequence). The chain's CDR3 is CASSPAGSNQPQHF.

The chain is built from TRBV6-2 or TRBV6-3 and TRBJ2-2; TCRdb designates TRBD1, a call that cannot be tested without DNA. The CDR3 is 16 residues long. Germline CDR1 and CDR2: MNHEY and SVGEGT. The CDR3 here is CASSLQGAGNTGELFF.

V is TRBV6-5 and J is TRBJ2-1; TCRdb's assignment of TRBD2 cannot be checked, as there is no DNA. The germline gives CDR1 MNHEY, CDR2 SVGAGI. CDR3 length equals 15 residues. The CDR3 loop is CASSYAAGGRYEQFF.

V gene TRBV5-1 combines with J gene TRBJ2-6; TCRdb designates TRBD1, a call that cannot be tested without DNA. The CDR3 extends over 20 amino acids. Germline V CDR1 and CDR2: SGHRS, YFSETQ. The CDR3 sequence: CASSLAPSGTGTSGANVLTF.

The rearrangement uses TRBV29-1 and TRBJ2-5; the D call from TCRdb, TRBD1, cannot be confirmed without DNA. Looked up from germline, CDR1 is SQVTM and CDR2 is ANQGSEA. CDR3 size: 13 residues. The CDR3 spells CSANRGQGGTQYF.

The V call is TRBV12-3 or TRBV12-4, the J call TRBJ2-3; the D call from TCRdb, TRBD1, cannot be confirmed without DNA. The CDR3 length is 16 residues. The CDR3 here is CASPSGAGAPSDTQYF.

CDR3 sequence: CASSQGENRNYGYTF. The chain uses TRBV4-3 and TRBJ1-2. CDR1 and CDR2 from the germline V gene are LGHNA and YSLEER. CDR3 size: 15 residues.

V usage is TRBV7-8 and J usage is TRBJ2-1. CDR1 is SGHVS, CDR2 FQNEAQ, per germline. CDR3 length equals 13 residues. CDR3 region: CASSLARYNEQFF. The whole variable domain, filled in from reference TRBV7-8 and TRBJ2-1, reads GAGVSQSPRYKVAKRGQDVALRCDPISGHVSLFWYQQALGQGPEFLTYFQNEAQLDKSGLPSDRFFAERPEGSVSTLKIQRTQQEDSAVYLCASSLARYNEQFFGPGTRLTVL.

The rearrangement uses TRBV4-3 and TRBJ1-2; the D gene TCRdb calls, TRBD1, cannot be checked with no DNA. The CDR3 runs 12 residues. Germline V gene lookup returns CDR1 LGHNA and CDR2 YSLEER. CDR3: CASSQAPGGYTF.